This T cell receptor (beta chain) was identified during a study of early T cells in non-severe SARS-CoV-2 infection. The table lists this clonotype with a few counts. Unique molecular identifiers were affixed to single, distinct cDNA molecules. TCRdb analysed the 5' RACE reads with MiXCR anew, one entry per CDR3 protein. The table lists some 87,000 distinct CDR3 sequences, over 10% of them singletons. V shed 6 bases and J shed 5 bases, with 8 bases lying between them. Germline V gene sequence: CDR1 WSHSY, CDR2 SAAADI. The CDR3 is made up of 11 amino acids. The chain is built from TRBV10-2 and TRBJ2-7; weak D call: TRBD1 (5 bases). Sequenced input: whole blood. This TCR derives from an adult who was a healthcare worker with PCR-confirmed SARS-CoV-2 infection or an uninfected control (not recorded which). CDR3 DNA sequence: TGCGCCAGCAGCCCAGGGCACGAGCAGTACTTC. Amino acids: CASSPGHEQYF.